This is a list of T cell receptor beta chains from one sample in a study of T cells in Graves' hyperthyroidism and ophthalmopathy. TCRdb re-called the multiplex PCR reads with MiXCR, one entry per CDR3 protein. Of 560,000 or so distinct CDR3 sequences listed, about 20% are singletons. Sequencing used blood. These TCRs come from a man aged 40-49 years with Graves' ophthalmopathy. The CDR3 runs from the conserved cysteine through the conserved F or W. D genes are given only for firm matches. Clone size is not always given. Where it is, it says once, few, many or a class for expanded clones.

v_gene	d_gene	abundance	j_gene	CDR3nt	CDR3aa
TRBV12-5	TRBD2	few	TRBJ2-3	TGTGCTAGTGGTTTGAGCGGGAAAGTGGGTACGCAGTATTTT	CASGLSGKVGTQYF
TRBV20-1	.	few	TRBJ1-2	TGCAGTGCTAGAGTTCTACTGACGGTTAACTATGGCTACACCTTC	CSARVLLTVNYGYTF
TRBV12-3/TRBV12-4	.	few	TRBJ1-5	TGTGCCAGCAGTGAATACCGGGACCAATCCGGGCCCCAGCATTTT	CASSEYRDQSGPQHF
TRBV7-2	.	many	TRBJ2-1	TGTGCCAGCAGCTCACTGAATGAGCAGTTCTTC	CASSSLNEQFF
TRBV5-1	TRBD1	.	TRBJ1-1	TGCGCCAGCAGCTTGGAGACAGGGAGGTACACTGAAGCTTTCTTT	CASSLETGRYTEAFF
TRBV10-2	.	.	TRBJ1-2	TGCGCCAGCAGTGAGCGGGGGCAGGGCTACACCTTC	CASSERGQGYTF
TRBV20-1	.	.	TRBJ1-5	TGCAGTGCTAGAGTGGGGCCATTTACCATTGAACAGTCCCAGCATTTT	CSARVGPFTIEQSQHF
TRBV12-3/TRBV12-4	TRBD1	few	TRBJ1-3	TGTGCCAGCAAGGTTCCCGGGACAGTATGGTCTGAGAGCACCATATATTTT	CASKVPGTVWSESTIYF
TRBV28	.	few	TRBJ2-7	TGTGCCAGCAGTTTTGGAGTTCTCTACGAGCAGTACTTC	CASSFGVLYEQYF
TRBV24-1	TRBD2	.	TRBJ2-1	TGTGCCACCAGTGATTTAAACGCCAGGGCCCTAGCGGGAGGGCCCTTTCTGCAGTTCTTC	CATSDLNARALAGGPFLQFF
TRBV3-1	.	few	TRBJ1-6	TGTGCCAGCAGGGGAACAGGGCCCTCCAATTCACCCCTCCACTTT	CASRGTGPSNSPLHF
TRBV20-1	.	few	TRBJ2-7	TGCAGTGCTAGAGATCATGAGACCCTCTACGAGCAGTACTTC	CSARDHETLYEQYF
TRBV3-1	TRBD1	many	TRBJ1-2	TGTGCCAGCAGCCAGGACAGGGGAAGTGGCTACACCTTC	CASSQDRGSGYTF
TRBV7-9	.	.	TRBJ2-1	TGTGCCAGCAGCTTAGTGGGTGGGGGGCTCTGGTACAATGAGCAGTTCTTC	CASSLVGGGLWYNEQFF